Listed below are T cell receptor beta chains from one sample, sequenced in a study of blood T cell repertoires in COVID-19. Some clones are missing from TCRdb's copy, which holds only in-frame ones; the method was immunoSEQ multiplex PCR. The table lists some 270,000 clones, nearly 90% of them singletons. Sequencing was carried out using PBMCs or T cells enriched from blood (not recorded which). These receptors originate from a woman aged 60-70 years who had recovered from COVID-19. Each CDR3 is given with its conserved first and last residue. A D gene is named only where the DNA matches it firmly. Clone sizes are given selectively: once, few, many, or a class where the clone is expanded.

length	size	J	V	D	DNA	CDR3
16	-	TRBJ1-5	TRBV24-1	TRBD1	TGTGCCACCGGGGGTACCGGGACAGGGAGTGGTCAGCCCCAGCATTTT	CATGGTGTGSGQPQHF
15	-	TRBJ2-2	TRBV5-1	-	TGCGCCAGCAGCTTGGTAGTCGAGAACACCGGGGAGCTGTTTTTT	CASSLVVENTGELFF
14	-	TRBJ2-7	TRBV5-1	-	TGCGCCAGCAGCTTGCAGGCGAGCTCCTACGAGCAGTACTTC	CASSLQASSYEQYF
15	-	TRBJ1-6	TRBV5-4	TRBD1	TGTGCCAGCAGCCCTCCCGGGGGACAGAATTCACCCCTCCACTTT	CASSPPGGQNSPLHF
12	-	TRBJ2-1	TRBV25-1	-	TGTGCTACAGGGTCACTTGGGAGTGAGCAGTTCTTC	CATGSLGSEQFF
15	once	TRBJ1-4	TRBV4-1	TRBD1	TGCGCCAGCAGCCAAGGACAGGGGGGGAATGAAAAACTGTTTTTT	CASSQGQGGNEKLFF
16	-	TRBJ1-4	TRBV7-6	-	TGTGCCAGCAGCTTAACCCAAGGGGGAAGCCGTGAAAAACTGTTTTTT	CASSLTQGGSREKLFF
13	-	TRBJ2-5	TRBV30	TRBD1	TGTGCCTGGGGGACAGAAGGTGGCGAGACCCAGTACTTC	CAWGTEGGETQYF
15	-	TRBJ2-7	TRBV28	-	TGTGCCAGCAGTTCAACCCGGCGGGGAGTGGACGAGCAGTACTTC	CASSSTRRGVDEQYF
14	-	TRBJ2-1	TRBV19	-	TGTGCCAGTAGTTACACGATTTCCTACAATGAGCAGTTCTTC	CASSYTISYNEQFF
19	once	TRBJ2-7	TRBV3-1/TRBV3-2	TRBD1	TGTGCCAGCAGCCATTTTTGGACAGGGACCGCCGCTTGGCCCTACGAGCAGTACTTC	CASSHFWTGTAAWPYEQYF
15	-	TRBJ1-3	TRBV19	-	TGTGCCAGTAGTATGGGCAGAAGCTCTGGAAACACCATATATTTT	CASSMGRSSGNTIYF
12	-	TRBJ1-2	TRBV28	TRBD1	TGTGCCAGCTGGACAGGATACTATGGCTACACCTTC	CASWTGYYGYTF
14	-	TRBJ2-7	TRBV30	TRBD2	TGTGCCTGGATCCCCCGGGGGGGGCGGTACGAGCAGTACTTC	CAWIPRGGRYEQYF
12	-	TRBJ2-7	TRBV7-9	-	TGTGCCAGCAGCTTAGACTCGGGCGAGCAGTACTTC	CASSLDSGEQYF
16	-	TRBJ1-1	TRBV5-1	-	TGCGCCAGCAGCTTGAGTCCCGGGGGGTTGAACACTGAAGCTTTCTTT	CASSLSPGGLNTEAFF
15	-	TRBJ2-1	TRBV4-1	-	TGCGCCAGCAGCCAACCTCAGGGGCCCTACAATGAGCAGTTCTTC	CASSQPQGPYNEQFF
13	-	TRBJ2-3	TRBV24-1	-	TGTGCCACCAGTACACTAGCCACAGATACGCAGTATTTT	CATSTLATDTQYF
18	-	TRBJ1-4	TRBV5-1	-	TGCGCCAGCAGCACCCGGGACACCTGGCTGGCAACTAATGAAAAACTGTTTTTT	CASSTRDTWLATNEKLFF
14	-	TRBJ1-2	TRBV6-5	-	TGTGCCAGGCAGGGACATCCCTACGACTATGGCTACACCTTC	CARQGHPYDYGYTF
14	-	TRBJ2-2	TRBV24-1	-	TGTGCCACCAGTGGGGGGCAGGGTAACGGGGAGCTGTTTTTT	CATSGGQGNGELFF
16	-	TRBJ2-1	TRBV7-2	TRBD2	TGTGCCAGCAGCTTAGAACTAGCGGGAAATTACAATGAGCAGTTCTTC	CASSLELAGNYNEQFF
16	-	TRBJ2-7	TRBV10-2	TRBD2	TGCGCCAGCAGTGAGTCGATCCCTAGCGGAGCCTACGAGCAGTACTTC	CASSESIPSGAYEQYF
15	-	TRBJ2-1	TRBV7-9	TRBD1	TGTGCCAGCAGCTCGACAGGGGGCTCCTACAATGAGCAGTTCTTC	CASSSTGGSYNEQFF
12	-	TRBJ2-3	TRBV19	-	TGTGCCAGTAGTATCGGGAGAGATACGCAGTATTTT	CASSIGRDTQYF
14	-	TRBJ2-7	TRBV10-1	-	TGCGCCAGCCCGAGACCGATAGCGATCTACGAGCAGTACTTC	CASPRPIAIYEQYF
13	-	TRBJ2-5	TRBV19	-	TGTGCCAGTAGTCGGACTGACCAAGAGACCCAGTACTTC	CASSRTDQETQYF
12	-	TRBJ2-7	TRBV18	-	TGTGCCAGCTCACCACTAGCGGCATATCAGTACTTC	CASSPLAAYQYF
15	-	TRBJ2-1	TRBV15	-	TGTGCCACCTTGCCCGGGGGACGTTCCTACAATGAGCAGTTCTTC	CATLPGGRSYNEQFF
18	-	TRBJ2-1	TRBV28	TRBD1	TGTGCCAGCACCACTTTAGGGGACAGCCGCGGGTCCTACAATGAGCAGTTCTTC	CASTTLGDSRGSYNEQFF
16	-	TRBJ2-1	TRBV27	TRBD2	TGTGCCAGCAGTACCGGACTAGCGGGAGGGTACAATGAGCAGTTCTTC	CASSTGLAGGYNEQFF
13	-	TRBJ2-5	TRBV12-3/TRBV12-4	TRBD2	TGTGCCAGCCGGCTCGGGGGGACGGAGACCCAGTACTTC	CASRLGGTETQYF
16	-	TRBJ2-1	TRBV28	-	TGTGCCAGCAGTTTACCGAACCCCCTCGGGGGCAATGAGCAGTTCTTC	CASSLPNPLGGNEQFF
15	-	TRBJ1-3	TRBV14	-	TGTGCCAGCAGCCTGGGGGCCCTTTTTGGAAACACCATATATTTT	CASSLGALFGNTIYF
15	-	TRBJ1-2	TRBV27	-	TGTGCCAGCAGCTGGAGCGGGGGGGAGAGGTATGGCTACACCTTC	CASSWSGGERYGYTF
15	-	TRBJ2-1	TRBV4-1	TRBD2	TGCGCCAGCCAGGACGGCGGGGGGCCTTACAATGAGCAGTTCTTC	CASQDGGGPYNEQFF
16	-	TRBJ1-1	TRBV7-9	TRBD1	TGTGCCAGCAGCTTGGGGACAGGGGGCGGGAACACTGAAGCTTTCTTT	CASSLGTGGGNTEAFF
12	few	TRBJ1-4	TRBV27	-	TGTGCCAGCAGTTTACGCGGGGAAAAACTGTTTTTT	CASSLRGEKLFF
13	-	TRBJ1-4	TRBV30	-	TGTGCCTCAGAGAGGCAGGGTAATGAAAAACTGTTTTTT	CASERQGNEKLFF
14	-	TRBJ2-7	TRBV5-1	-	TGCGCCAGCAGCTTACACAGGGTGGGGGACGAGCAGTACTTC	CASSLHRVGDEQYF
13	-	TRBJ2-1	TRBV28	TRBD1	TGTGCCAGCAAGGACAGGGGGGTAGGGGAGCAGTTCTTC	CASKDRGVGEQFF
16	once	TRBJ2-5	TRBV24-1	TRBD1	TGTGCCACCAGTGATTACGCCGGGACAGCACAAGAGACCCAGTACTTC	CATSDYAGTAQETQYF
16	-	TRBJ1-2	TRBV28	TRBD1	TGTGCCAGCAGTTTTTCCGGGACAGGGGTCGGCTATGGCTACACCTTC	CASSFSGTGVGYGYTF
18	-	TRBJ1-6	TRBV7-9	-	TGTGCCAGCAGCCTTAGAGGCGGCGGGGGCTCGGGTAATTCACCCCTCCACTTT	CASSLRGGGGSGNSPLHF
14	-	TRBJ1-4	TRBV19	-	TGTGCCAGTAGTATTCAGGGGCTCGGTAAAAAACTGTTTTTT	CASSIQGLGKKLFF
16	-	TRBJ2-3	TRBV5-4	TRBD2	TGTGCCAGCAGAAAGGGACTAGCGGGGGGGCGTGGTACGCAGTATTTT	CASRKGLAGGRGTQYF
15	-	TRBJ2-7	TRBV28	TRBD2	TGTGCCAGCAGGGTCCAACTAGCGGGAGCTTACGAGCAGTACTTC	CASRVQLAGAYEQYF
14	once	TRBJ2-7	TRBV6-5	-	TGTGCCAGCATTATGACAGGTCCTTCTACGAGGCAGTACTTC	CASIMTGPSTRQYF
14	-	TRBJ1-1	TRBV2	TRBD1	TGTGCCACTACGAAGGGACAGGGCCAAACTGAAGCTTTCTTT	CATTKGQGQTEAFF
16	-	TRBJ1-3	TRBV11-2	-	TGTGCCAGCAGCTCCCTTTTCACAGGGCCTGGAAACACCATATATTTT	CASSSLFTGPGNTIYF
14	-	TRBJ1-6	TRBV5-6	TRBD1	TGTGCCAGCAGCTTAAGGGGGCTAGATTCACCCCTCCACTTT	CASSLRGLDSPLHF
15	few	TRBJ2-7	TRBV2	TRBD1	TGTGCCAGTCCGCCGTTTTGGGACAGTTCCTACGAGCAGTACTTC	CASPPFWDSSYEQYF
14	-	TRBJ1-4	TRBV28	-	TGTGCCAGCAGTGAAGGGGGACGTAAGGAAAAACTGTTTTTT	CASSEGGRKEKLFF